The clone carrying this TCR beta chain has a handful of counts. The antigen is not known. The data were obtained in a study of CD8+ T cells in alopecia areata. CDR1 and CDR2 (germline): SEHNR, FQNEAQ (reference sequence). The CDR3 has 16 residues. V gave up 7 bases and J gave up 4 bases; unmatched junction bases: 14. Whole-study results and caveats: Greater clonality was observed in lesional scalp samples, especially alopecia totalis/universalis, versus normal scalp.

RNA extraction was followed by reverse transcription into cDNA, which acted as the sequencing template. This table comes from immunoSEQ multiplex PCR, and its TCRdb copy is limited to in-frame clones, with some not included. The sample records 14,000 or so clones, roughly 61% being singletons. The authors sorted CD4+ cells into CD25+CD127- cells for 5 or 6 patients. In alopecia areata patients, both lesional scalp punch biopsies and peripheral blood were collected. CD4+ and CD8+ T cells were sorted from PBMCs. This receptor was identified in a human donor with alopecia areata. The sample was CD4+ Tregs sorted from blood. This sequence joins TRBV7-9 and TRBJ1-2; TRBD1 agrees at 8 bases. This CDR3 is CASTLAGAGGVYGYTF. CDR3 nucleotides: TGTGCCAGCACCCTCGCTGGGGCAGGGGGCGTCTATGGCTACACCTTC.